The T cell receptor beta chain under discussion was sequenced for a study of T cells in Graves' hyperthyroidism and ophthalmopathy. Amplification yielded TCR beta CDR3 regions, with RNA transcripts as the source. Carried out on the TCR CDR3, a first-round RT-PCR used the HTBI primer set. MiXCR, applied by TCRdb to the multiplex PCR reads, yields one record per CDR3 protein. Among 600,000 to 650,000 distinct CDR3 sequences listed, less than 25% were seen once. V lost 4 bases, J lost 2 bases, and 15 bases lay in between. The V gene's germline CDR1 is SNHLY and CDR2 FYNNEI. This CDR3 region has 15 residues. This clonotype showed up many times.

The clonotype comes from a man between 25 and 39 years old with Graves' ophthalmopathy. The rearrangement links TRBV2 to TRBJ2-7; D is perhaps TRBD1 or TRBD2 (5 bases each). Material for sequencing was blood. The CDR3 DNA reads as TGTGCCAGCAGTGCCAGGGCAGGACTTACCTACGAGCAGTACTTC. It encodes CASSARAGLTYEQYF.